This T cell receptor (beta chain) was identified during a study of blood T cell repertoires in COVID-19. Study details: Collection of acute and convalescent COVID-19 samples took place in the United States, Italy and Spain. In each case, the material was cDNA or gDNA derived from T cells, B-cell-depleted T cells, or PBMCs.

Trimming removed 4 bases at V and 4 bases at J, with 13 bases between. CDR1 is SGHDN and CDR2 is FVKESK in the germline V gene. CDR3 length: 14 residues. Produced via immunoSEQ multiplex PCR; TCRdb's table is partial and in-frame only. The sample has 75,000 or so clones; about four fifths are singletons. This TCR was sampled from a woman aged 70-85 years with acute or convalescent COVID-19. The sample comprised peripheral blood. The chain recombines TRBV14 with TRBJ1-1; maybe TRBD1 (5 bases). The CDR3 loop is CASSPGGGGTEAFF. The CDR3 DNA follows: TGTGCCAGCAGCCCCGGGGGAGGCGGCACTGAAGCTTTCTTT.